The rows below give T cell receptor beta chains drawn from one sample of a study of blood T cell repertoires in COVID-19. The table came from immunoSEQ multiplex PCR; TCRdb's copy has only in-frame clones and leaves some out. The sample includes 55,000 to 95,000 clones, 81% seen only once; the top ten take 20%. Source material: peripheral blood. The receptors were gathered from a woman aged 70-85 years with acute or convalescent COVID-19. The CDR3 runs from the conserved cysteine through the conserved F or W. The size of a clone is reported for some rows only, either as once, few or many, or as a class for expanded clones.

CDR3	J	size	V
CASSPGASGSRDTQYF	TRBJ2-3	-	TRBV18
CASSMGGPNSGNTIYF	TRBJ1-3	-	TRBV19
CASSYSTGGKLFF	TRBJ1-4	-	TRBV6-5
CAISEWEGSYNSPLHF	TRBJ1-6	once	TRBV10-3
CASSLGSRAYNEQFF	TRBJ2-1	once	TRBV11-1
CASSLSIAKNIQYF	TRBJ2-4	medium-sized	TRBV13
CASSFRTGPNYEQYF	TRBJ2-7	-	TRBV5-1
CASQESAGAEAFF	TRBJ1-1	-	TRBV28
CASSSLDTRVYGYTF	TRBJ1-2	-	TRBV6-6
CASSLGRRGGYNEQFF	TRBJ2-1	-	TRBV11-2
CASSSLTGVSEAFF	TRBJ1-1	-	TRBV5-1
CASSEARQNYGYTF	TRBJ1-2	few	TRBV25-1
CASSSSDRGYGYTF	TRBJ1-2	-	TRBV10-1
CASSPGGFGELFF	TRBJ2-2	-	TRBV18
CASSFRGRGNSPLHF	TRBJ1-6	-	TRBV27
CASSEQVYSYEQYF	TRBJ2-7	-	TRBV6-1
CASSLGGGYGYTF	TRBJ1-2	-	TRBV7-8
CASQGQFYEQYF	TRBJ2-7	once	TRBV19
CASSTGLGTGELFF	TRBJ2-2	-	TRBV7-2
CASSEARVPGNTIYF	TRBJ1-3	-	TRBV6-1